This paragraph reports one TCR beta chain. This record comes from a study of shared clonotypes between healthy human individuals. This CDR3 spans 13 amino acids. Germline V lookup: CDR1 KGHSH, CDR2 LQKENI. The ends were cut back, 6 bases at V and 8 bases at J, with 16 bases in the middle. Some clones are missing from TCRdb's copy, which holds only in-frame ones; the method was immunoSEQ multiplex PCR. The sample records about 2.4 million clones, approximately 93% being singletons. The healthy adult donors were HIV-negative and reported no recent acute infections or vaccinations. This TCR was sampled from a man aged 18-30 years in good health. Some clones in this sample may be carry-over from other donors' samples. The chain employs TRBV18 and TRBJ1-2, with D tentatively TRBD1 (5 bases). Material for sequencing was naive CD4+ T cells from PBMCs. Subset noted: CD45RA+ positively selected. CDR3 loop: CASSLGGVGGYTF. The CDR3 nucleotides are TGTGCCAGCTCCCTCGGAGGGGTTGGCGGCTACACCTTC.